A selection of T cell receptor beta chains follows, all from one sample in a study of shared clonotypes between healthy human individuals. The assay was immunoSEQ multiplex PCR, and TCRdb's table has in-frame clones only and misses some. The sample carries approximately 1,500,000 clones, approximately 98% recorded once. The sequenced sample consisted of naive CD4+ T cells sorted from blood. The receptors stem from a man aged 25-40 years in good health. Both conserved end residues are part of each CDR3. The D gene is left open where the match is weak. Size is stated for part of the rows, as once, few or many counts, or as a class when the clone is expanded.

>TRBV27|TRBJ2-1|-|-
TGTGCCAGCAGTTCCCCCTCTTCAGGGCCCGATGAGCAGTTCTTC
CASSSPSSGPDEQFF
>TRBV6-4|TRBJ2-1|-|-
TGTGCCAGCAGTGTTGGGGGCAAGGGCAATGAGCAGTTCTTC
CASSVGGKGNEQFF
>TRBV4-1|TRBJ1-2|once|TRBD1
TGCGCCAGCAGCCAAGCGGACAGGACGGGGGGCTACACCTTC
CASSQADRTGGYTF
>TRBV7-8|TRBJ2-3|-|-
TGTGCCAGCAGCCCTAGGTTGGAAGATACGCAGTATTTT
CASSPRLEDTQYF
>TRBV14|TRBJ2-1|-|TRBD2
TGTGCCAGCAGCCGCCTGGGGGCGGGAGGGCCCAGGGAGCAGTTCTTC
CASSRLGAGGPREQFF
>TRBV7-2|TRBJ1-1|-|TRBD1
TGTGCCAGCAGGACTCTACAGGGGAGGCACACTGAAGCTTTCTTT
CASRTLQGRHTEAFF
>TRBV7-2|TRBJ1-5|-|-
TGTGCCAGCAGCTTAGTGGCCAGGGGTAGCAATCAGCCCCAGCATTTT
CASSLVARGSNQPQHF
>TRBV5-1|TRBJ2-3|-|TRBD2
TGCGCCAGCCGACTAGCGGGCCCTAGCACAGATACGCAGTATTTT
CASRLAGPSTDTQYF
>TRBV6-5|TRBJ2-3|-|TRBD2
TGTGCCAGCAGACGACCTAGCGGGAGCACAGATACGCAGTATTTT
CASRRPSGSTDTQYF
>TRBV7-9|TRBJ2-1|-|-
TGTGCCAGCAGCTTAGCGGGAACCTACAATGAGCAGTTCTTC
CASSLAGTYNEQFF
>TRBV28|TRBJ2-1|-|TRBD2
TGTGCTTCTTATACCGGGAGGATATATGAGCAGTTCTTC
CASYTGRIYEQFF
>TRBV23-1|TRBJ2-1|-|TRBD2
TGCGCCAGCAGTCTCCCCGGGACTAGCGGCCGATTCCGGCGCTCCTACAATGAGCAGTTCTTC
CASSLPGTSGRFRRSYNEQFF
>TRBV29-1|TRBJ2-7|-|TRBD1
TGCAGCGTTGAAAAGGGGACAGGGAGCTCCTACGAGCAGTACTTC
CSVEKGTGSSYEQYF
>TRBV7-9|TRBJ2-3|once|-
TGTGCCAGCAGCTTAGCTACCTATAGCACAGATACGCAGTATTTT
CASSLATYSTDTQYF
>TRBV7-9|TRBJ2-1|-|-
TGTGCCAGCAGCTTACCAGACTGGGGGGAGTTGCACAATGAGCAGTTCTTC
CASSLPDWGELHNEQFF
>TRBV7-8|TRBJ1-1|-|TRBD1
TGTGCCAGCAGCTTAGGAAGACAGGGGGCTAGATGGACTGAAGCTTTCTTT
CASSLGRQGARWTEAFF
>TRBV5-6|TRBJ2-7|-|-
TGTGCCAGCAGCTTCATGACGGCGGGCCCCTCCTACGAGCAGTACTTC
CASSFMTAGPSYEQYF
>TRBV10-2|TRBJ2-7|-|TRBD1
TGCGCCAGCAGCAGACAGGGTCGGGCGGTGGAAGAGCAGTACTTC
CASSRQGRAVEEQYF
>TRBV7-2|TRBJ2-5|-|TRBD1
TGTGCCAGCAGCTTAAGACAGGGGAGGGAGACCCAGTACTTC
CASSLRQGRETQYF
>TRBV7-9|TRBJ1-1|-|TRBD1
TGTGCCAGCAGCTCGGGACAGGGAAACACTGAAGCTTTCTTT
CASSSGQGNTEAFF
>TRBV28|TRBJ2-3|-|-
TGTGCCAGCAGTTTCCGCCGGAATACGCAGTATTTT
CASSFRRNTQYF
>TRBV29-1|TRBJ2-5|-|TRBD1
TGCAGCGTTCTGACAGGGGACGAGACCCAGTACTTC
CSVLTGDETQYF
>TRBV6-1|TRBJ2-7|-|-
TGTGCCAGCAGCACGGGCGTCGAGCAGTACTTC
CASSTGVEQYF
>TRBV19|TRBJ2-3|-|-
TGTGCCAGTATGCCGCGGGGCGCGGATACGCAGTATTTT
CASMPRGADTQYF
>TRBV7-3|TRBJ2-2|-|-
TGTGCCAGCAGCCCAACTTTGGTAAACACCGGGGAGCTGTTTTTT
CASSPTLVNTGELFF
>TRBV18|TRBJ1-5|-|-
TGTGCCAGCTCACCGCTGGGAACGGATAGCAATCAGCCCCAGCATTTT
CASSPLGTDSNQPQHF
>TRBV28|TRBJ2-7|once|-
TGTGCCAGCAGTTTAGGGCAGGGAGAAGGGCAGTACTTC
CASSLGQGEGQYF
>TRBV28|TRBJ2-3|-|TRBD2
TGTGCCAGCAGTTCACCAGTTAGGAGCGGGAGGCTGGATACGCAGTATTTT
CASSSPVRSGRLDTQYF
>TRBV29-1|TRBJ2-5|-|-
TGCAGCGTTGATCACAGAGGGCAAGAGACCCAGTACTTC
CSVDHRGQETQYF
>TRBV14|TRBJ1-1|-|-
TGTGCCAGCAGCCGCCTTCTTAACACTGAAGCTTTCTTT
CASSRLLNTEAFF
>TRBV7-9|TRBJ2-3|-|-
TGTGCCAGCAGCGCTAGCACAGATACGCAGTATTTT
CASSASTDTQYF
>TRBV5-5|TRBJ2-7|-|TRBD1
TGTGCCAGCAGCCCTGCCGGGACAGGGATCTACGAGCAGTACTTC
CASSPAGTGIYEQYF
>TRBV28|TRBJ1-5|-|-
TGTGCCAGCAGTCCACAGGGTCAGCCCCAGCATTTT
CASSPQGQPQHF
>TRBV28|TRBJ1-3|-|-
TGTGCCAGCAGTTTTGTTCCTGAGGGTGGAAACACCATATATTTT
CASSFVPEGGNTIYF
>TRBV7-9|TRBJ2-7|-|-
TGTGCCAGCAGCACACATCCTCTGGTCCACGAGCAGTACTTC
CASSTHPLVHEQYF
>TRBV10-3|TRBJ1-2|-|TRBD1
TGTGCCATCAGTCCAGACAGGGGGGATGGCTACACCTTC
CAISPDRGDGYTF
>TRBV27|TRBJ1-2|-|-
TGTGCCAGCCGGGGGGGCGGAGGCTACACCTTC
CASRGGGGYTF
>TRBV4-1|TRBJ2-7|-|TRBD2
TGCGCCAGCAGCCCGATGGGGGAGGGCTCCTACGAGCAGTACTTC
CASSPMGEGSYEQYF
>TRBV9|TRBJ2-7|-|TRBD2
TGTGCCAGCAGCGTAAGGGGCGGGAGTCCCTACGAGCAGTACTTC
CASSVRGGSPYEQYF
>TRBV11-3|TRBJ2-5|-|-
TGTGCCAGCAGCGCAGGGTTCGTGGACAGTACCGAAGAGACCCAGTACTTC
CASSAGFVDSTEETQYF
>TRBV6-5|TRBJ1-1|-|TRBD1
TGTGCCAGCGAAGTAAGGGGGCGGAACACTGAAGCTTTCTTT
CASEVRGRNTEAFF
>TRBV18|TRBJ2-3|once|TRBD2
TGTGCCAGCTCTATAGCGGGATCTAGCACAGATACGCAGTATTTT
CASSIAGSSTDTQYF
>TRBV5-6|TRBJ1-2|few|-
TGTGCCAGCAGCTTTCGGCTCTATGGCTACACCTTC
CASSFRLYGYTF
>TRBV6-4|TRBJ2-2|-|-
TGTGCCAGCAGCGCCGTGTCGGGGGGCGCGAACACCGGGGAGCTGTTTTTT
CASSAVSGGANTGELFF
>TRBV5-4|TRBJ2-7|-|TRBD2
TGTGCCAGCAGCACAGAAGGCGGGACTAGAAAGTACTTC
CASSTEGGTRKYF
>TRBV28|TRBJ2-7|-|TRBD1
TGTGCCAGCAGGGCCGGGACAGGGGACGAGCAGTACTTC
CASRAGTGDEQYF
>TRBV29-1|TRBJ2-4|-|-
TGCAGCGTGGCCGGACTGCTAGCCAAAAACATTCAGTACTTC
CSVAGLLAKNIQYF
>TRBV28|TRBJ1-1|-|-
TGTGCCAGCAGACCTCCGGGAGGAGTTGGAGCAGCTTTCTTT
CASRPPGGVGAAFF